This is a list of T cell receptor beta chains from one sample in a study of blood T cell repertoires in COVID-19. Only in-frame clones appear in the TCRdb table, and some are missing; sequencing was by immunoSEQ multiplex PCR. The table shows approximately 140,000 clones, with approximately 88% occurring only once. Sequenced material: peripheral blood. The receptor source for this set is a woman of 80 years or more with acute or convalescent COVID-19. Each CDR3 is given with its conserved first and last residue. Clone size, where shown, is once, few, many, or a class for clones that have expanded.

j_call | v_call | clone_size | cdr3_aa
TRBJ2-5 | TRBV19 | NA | CASSTTTSETQYF
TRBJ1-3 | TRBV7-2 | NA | CASRRGTDGNTIYF
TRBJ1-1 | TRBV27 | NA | CASSRRGAQGGFREAFF
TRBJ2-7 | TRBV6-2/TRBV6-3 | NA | CASSLALSSYEQYF
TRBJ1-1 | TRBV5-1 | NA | CASSFSENTEAFF
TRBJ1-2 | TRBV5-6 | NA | CASSFTGGGYTF
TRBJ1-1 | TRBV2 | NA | CASRGRVNTEAFF
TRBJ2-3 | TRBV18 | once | CASSIRQGAQVDTQYF
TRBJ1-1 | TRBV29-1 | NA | CSVDDRARTEAFF
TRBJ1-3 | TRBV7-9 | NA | CASVRDRHSGNTIYF